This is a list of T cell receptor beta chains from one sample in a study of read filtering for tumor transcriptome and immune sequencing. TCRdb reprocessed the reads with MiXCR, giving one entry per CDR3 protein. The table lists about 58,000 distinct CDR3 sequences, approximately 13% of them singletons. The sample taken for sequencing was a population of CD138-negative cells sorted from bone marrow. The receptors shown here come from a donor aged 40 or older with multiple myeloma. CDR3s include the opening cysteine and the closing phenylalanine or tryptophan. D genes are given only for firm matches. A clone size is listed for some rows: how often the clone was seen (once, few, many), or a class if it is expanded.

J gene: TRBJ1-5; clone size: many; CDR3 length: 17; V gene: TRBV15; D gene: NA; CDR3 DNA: TGTGCCACCAGCAGAGATTCGTCATACGATAGCAATCAGCCCCAGCATTTT; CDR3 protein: CATSRDSSYDSNQPQHF
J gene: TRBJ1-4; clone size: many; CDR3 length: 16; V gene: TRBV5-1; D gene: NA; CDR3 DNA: TGCGCCAGCAGCCCAGGGCATATTGCAACTAATGAAAAACTGTTTTTT; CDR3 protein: CASSPGHIATNEKLFF
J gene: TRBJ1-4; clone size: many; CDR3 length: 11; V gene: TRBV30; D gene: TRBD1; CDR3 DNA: TGTGCCTGGAGTGAGGACAGGGGACTGTTTTTT; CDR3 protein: CAWSEDRGLFF
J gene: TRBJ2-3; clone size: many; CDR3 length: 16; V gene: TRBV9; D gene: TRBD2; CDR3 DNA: TGTGCCAGCAGCGTACCAAGCGGGGGGGCCGGAGATACGCAGTATTTT; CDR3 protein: CASSVPSGGAGDTQYF
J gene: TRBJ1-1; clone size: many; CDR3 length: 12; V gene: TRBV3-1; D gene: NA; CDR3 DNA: TGTGCCAGCAGCCGACGAGGGGAGGGGGCTTTCTTT; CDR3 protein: CASSRRGEGAFF
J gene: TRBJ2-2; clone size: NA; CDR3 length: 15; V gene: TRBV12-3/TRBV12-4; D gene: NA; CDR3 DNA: TGTGCCGGCAGTTTTGGGGGGGCCGCGGCTGGGGAGCTGTTTTTT; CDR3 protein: CAGSFGGAAAGELFF
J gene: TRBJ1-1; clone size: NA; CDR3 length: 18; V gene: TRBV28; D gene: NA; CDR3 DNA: TGTGCCAGCAGTTCCTCTCCCGGGACCCCGGCGGGGAACACTGAAGCTTTCTTT; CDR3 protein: CASSSSPGTPAGNTEAFF
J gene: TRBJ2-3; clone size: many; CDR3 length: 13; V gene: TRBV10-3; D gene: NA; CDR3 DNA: TGTGCCATCAGTTTAGGAACTGCAGATACGCAGTATTTT; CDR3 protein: CAISLGTADTQYF
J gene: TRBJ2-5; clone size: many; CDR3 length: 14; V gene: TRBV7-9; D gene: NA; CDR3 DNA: TGTGCCAGCAGCTTAGCAGGACACCAAGAGACCCAGTACTTC; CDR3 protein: CASSLAGHQETQYF
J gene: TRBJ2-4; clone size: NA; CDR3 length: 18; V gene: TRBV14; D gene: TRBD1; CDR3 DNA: TGTGCCAGCAGCCCACGTGGGACAGGGGGTTTAGCCAAAAACATTCAGTACTTC; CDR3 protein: CASSPRGTGGLAKNIQYF
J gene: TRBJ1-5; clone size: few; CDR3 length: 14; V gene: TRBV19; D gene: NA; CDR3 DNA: TGTGCCAGTAGTAGGAATATGGGCAATCAGCCCCAGCATTTT; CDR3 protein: CASSRNMGNQPQHF
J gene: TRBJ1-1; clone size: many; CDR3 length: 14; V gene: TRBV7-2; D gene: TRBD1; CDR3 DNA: TGTGCCAGCAGCCGACAGGGGACAAACACTGAAGCTTTCTTT; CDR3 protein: CASSRQGTNTEAFF
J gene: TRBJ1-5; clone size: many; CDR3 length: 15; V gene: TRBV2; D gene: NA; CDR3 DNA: TGTGCCAGCAGGATTTTCTCGGGACCCCATCAGCCCCAGCATTTT; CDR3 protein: CASRIFSGPHQPQHF
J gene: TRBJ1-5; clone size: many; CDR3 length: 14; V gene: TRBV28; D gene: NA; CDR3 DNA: TGTGCCAGCACTTACGGGACGGACAATCAGCCCCAGCATTTT; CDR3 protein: CASTYGTDNQPQHF
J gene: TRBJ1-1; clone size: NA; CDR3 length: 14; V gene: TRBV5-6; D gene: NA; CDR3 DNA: TGTGCCAGCAGCTTGCTGGGCCTAAACACTGAAGCTTTCTTT; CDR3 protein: CASSLLGLNTEAFF
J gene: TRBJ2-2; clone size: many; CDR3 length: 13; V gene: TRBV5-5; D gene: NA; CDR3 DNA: TGTGCCAGCAGCGGCAGGGTCACCGGGGAGCTGTTTTTT; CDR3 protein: CASSGRVTGELFF
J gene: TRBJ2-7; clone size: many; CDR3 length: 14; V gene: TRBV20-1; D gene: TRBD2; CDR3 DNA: TGCAGTGCCTCGACTAGCGGGGGCCCTCGGCTGCAGTACTTC; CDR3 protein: CSASTSGGPRLQYF
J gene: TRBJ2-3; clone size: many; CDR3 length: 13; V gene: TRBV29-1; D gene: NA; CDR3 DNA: TGCAGCGTAACTACCGCCTACACAGATACGCAGTATTTT; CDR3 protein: CSVTTAYTDTQYF
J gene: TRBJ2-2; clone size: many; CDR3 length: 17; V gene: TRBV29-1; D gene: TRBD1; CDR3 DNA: TGCAGCGTCCGGACAGGGGACAAGGGCCAAAACACCGGGGAGCTGTTTTTT; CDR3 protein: CSVRTGDKGQNTGELFF
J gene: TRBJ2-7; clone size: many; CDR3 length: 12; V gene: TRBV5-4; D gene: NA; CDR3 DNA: TGTGCCAGCAGCTTGGACTACTACGAGCAGTACTTC; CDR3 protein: CASSLDYYEQYF
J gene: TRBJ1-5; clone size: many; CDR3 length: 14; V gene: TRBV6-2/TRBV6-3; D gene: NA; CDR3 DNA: TGTGCCAGCAGTTTTCAGAGTAGCAATCAGCCCCAGCATTTT; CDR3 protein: CASSFQSSNQPQHF
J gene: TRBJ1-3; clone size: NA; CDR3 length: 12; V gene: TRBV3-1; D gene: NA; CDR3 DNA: TGTGCCAGCAGCCAAGTTGGAAACACCATATATTTT; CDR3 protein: CASSQVGNTIYF
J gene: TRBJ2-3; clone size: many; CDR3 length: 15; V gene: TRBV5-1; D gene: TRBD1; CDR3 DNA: TGCGCCAGCAGCCCCCGGGACAGAAGCACAGATACGCAGTATTTT; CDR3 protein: CASSPRDRSTDTQYF
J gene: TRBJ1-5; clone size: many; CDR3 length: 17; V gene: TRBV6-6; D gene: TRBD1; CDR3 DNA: TGTGCCAGCACCCTGCCGGGACAGGGGGCTTTCAATCAGCCCCAGCATTTT; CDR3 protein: CASTLPGQGAFNQPQHF
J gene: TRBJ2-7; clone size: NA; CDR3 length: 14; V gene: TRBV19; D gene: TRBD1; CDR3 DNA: TGTGCCAGTAGTACGGGACAGGGGACCTACGAGCAGTACTTC; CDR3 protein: CASSTGQGTYEQYF
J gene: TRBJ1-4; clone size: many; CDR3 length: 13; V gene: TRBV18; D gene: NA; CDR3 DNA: TGTGCCAGCTCACCCGACAGAAATGAAAAACTGTTTTTT; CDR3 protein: CASSPDRNEKLFF
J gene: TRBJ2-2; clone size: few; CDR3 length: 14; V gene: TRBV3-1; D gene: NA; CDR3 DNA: TGTACCACCTCGACAGCTACGAACACCGGGGAGCTGTTTTTT; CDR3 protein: CTTSTATNTGELFF
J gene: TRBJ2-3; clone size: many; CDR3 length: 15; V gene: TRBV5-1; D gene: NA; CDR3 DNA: TGCGCCAGCAGTTCCACCCTTGATACCGCGGGTACGCAGTATTTT; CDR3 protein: CASSSTLDTAGTQYF
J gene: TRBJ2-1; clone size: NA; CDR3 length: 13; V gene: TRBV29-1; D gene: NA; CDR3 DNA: TGCAGCGTAGGGGACGGATACTGCAATGAGCGGTTCTTC; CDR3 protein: CSVGDGYCNERFF
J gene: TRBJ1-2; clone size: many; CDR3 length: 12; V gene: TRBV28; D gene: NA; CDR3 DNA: TGTGCCAGCAGTTCCCAGGACTACGGCTACACCTTC; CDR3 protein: CASSSQDYGYTF
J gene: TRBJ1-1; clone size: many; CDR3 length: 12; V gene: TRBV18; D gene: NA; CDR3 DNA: TGTGCCAGCTCACGGGAAGAGAGTGAAGCTTTCTTT; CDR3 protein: CASSREESEAFF
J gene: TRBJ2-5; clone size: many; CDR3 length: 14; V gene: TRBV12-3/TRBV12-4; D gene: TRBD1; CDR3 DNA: TGTGCCAGCAGGCTACAGACAGGGTTTGAGACCCAGTACTTC; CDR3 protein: CASRLQTGFETQYF
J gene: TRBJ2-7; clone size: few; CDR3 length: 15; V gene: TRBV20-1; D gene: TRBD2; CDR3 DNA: TGCAGTGCTAGGGTAGCGGGGGGCCTACCCTACGAGCAGTACTTC; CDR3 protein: CSARVAGGLPYEQYF
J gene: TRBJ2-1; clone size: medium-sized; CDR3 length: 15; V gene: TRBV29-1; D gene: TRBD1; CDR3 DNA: TGCAGCGTCCCGGCCGGGACAGGGTTCTACAATGAGCAGTTCTTC; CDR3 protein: CSVPAGTGFYNEQFF
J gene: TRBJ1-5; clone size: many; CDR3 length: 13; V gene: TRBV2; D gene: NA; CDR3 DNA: TGTGCCAGCAGTGCCGAAGGGTATCAGCCCCAGCATTTT; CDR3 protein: CASSAEGYQPQHF
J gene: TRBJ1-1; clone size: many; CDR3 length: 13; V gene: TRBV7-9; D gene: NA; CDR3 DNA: TGTGCGGGTCTCAACAGCCCGGGTGCTGAAGCTTTCTTT; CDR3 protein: CAGLNSPGAEAFF
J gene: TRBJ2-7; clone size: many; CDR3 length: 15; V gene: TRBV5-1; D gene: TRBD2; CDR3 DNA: TGCGCCAGCAGCTTTGGGGGGGGTGTCTCCTACGAGCAGTACTTC; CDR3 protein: CASSFGGGVSYEQYF
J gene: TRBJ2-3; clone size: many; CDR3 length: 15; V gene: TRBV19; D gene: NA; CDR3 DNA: TGTGCCACCAAACCCGCAGGGAATGGGGCAGATACGCAGTATTTT; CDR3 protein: CATKPAGNGADTQYF
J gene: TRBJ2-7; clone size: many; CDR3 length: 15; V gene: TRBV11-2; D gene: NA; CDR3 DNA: TGTGCCAGCAGCTTAGCGGCAGGGAGCTCCTACGAGCAGTACTTC; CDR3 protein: CASSLAAGSSYEQYF
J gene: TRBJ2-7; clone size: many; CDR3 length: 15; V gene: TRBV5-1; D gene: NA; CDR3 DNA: TGCGCCAGCAGCTTGGTTGGCAGGGCTTACGACGAGCAGTACTTC; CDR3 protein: CASSLVGRAYDEQYF
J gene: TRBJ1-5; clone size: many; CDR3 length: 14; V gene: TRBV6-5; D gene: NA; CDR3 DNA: TGTGCCAGCAGTTCCCCCGGGCTGGACCAGCCCCAGCATTTT; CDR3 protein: CASSSPGLDQPQHF
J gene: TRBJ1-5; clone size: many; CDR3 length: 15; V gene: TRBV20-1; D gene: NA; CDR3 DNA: TGCAGTGCTCTCACCGAGACAGTTAGCAATCAGCCCCAGCATTTT; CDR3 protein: CSALTETVSNQPQHF
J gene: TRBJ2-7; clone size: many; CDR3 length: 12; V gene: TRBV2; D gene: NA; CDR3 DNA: TGTGCCAGCAGTGGTGACGTAGGCGAGCAGTACTTC; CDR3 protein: CASSGDVGEQYF
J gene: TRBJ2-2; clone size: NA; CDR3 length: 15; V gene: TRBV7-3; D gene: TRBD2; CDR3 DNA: TGTGCCAGCAGCTCCCGGACTAGGGAGGTCGGGGAGCTGTTTTTT; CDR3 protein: CASSSRTREVGELFF
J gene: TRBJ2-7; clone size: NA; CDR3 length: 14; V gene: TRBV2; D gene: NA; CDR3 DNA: TGTGCCAGGTCGACGGCCCGGAGCTCCTACGGGCAGTACTTC; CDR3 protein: CARSTARSSYGQYF
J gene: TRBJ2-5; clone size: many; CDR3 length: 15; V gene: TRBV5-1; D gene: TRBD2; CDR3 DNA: TGCGCCAGCAGCACTCAGCGGGGGGGCCGGGAGACCCAGTACTTC; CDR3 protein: CASSTQRGGRETQYF